This T cell receptor (beta chain) was recorded in a study of shared clonotypes between healthy human individuals. Trimming left V 1 base short and J 3 bases short, with 9 bases between. Looked up from germline, CDR1 is LGHNA and CDR2 is YNFKEQ. The CDR3 runs 15 residues. Using immunoSEQ multiplex PCR, the repertoire was profiled, and TCRdb retains in-frame clones only, with some absent. The sample consists of more than 2 million clones, 85% to 95% of them appearing once. The chain has TRBV4-2 and TRBJ2-2; no reliable D call. Sequencing was performed on naive CD4+ T cells sorted from blood. Subset described: CD45RA+ positively selected. The clonotype comes from a man aged 18 to 29 in good health. CDR3 nucleotides: TGTGCCAGCAGCCAAGCCGTCAGATACACCGGGGAGCTGTTTTTT. The encoded protein is CASSQAVRYTGELFF.